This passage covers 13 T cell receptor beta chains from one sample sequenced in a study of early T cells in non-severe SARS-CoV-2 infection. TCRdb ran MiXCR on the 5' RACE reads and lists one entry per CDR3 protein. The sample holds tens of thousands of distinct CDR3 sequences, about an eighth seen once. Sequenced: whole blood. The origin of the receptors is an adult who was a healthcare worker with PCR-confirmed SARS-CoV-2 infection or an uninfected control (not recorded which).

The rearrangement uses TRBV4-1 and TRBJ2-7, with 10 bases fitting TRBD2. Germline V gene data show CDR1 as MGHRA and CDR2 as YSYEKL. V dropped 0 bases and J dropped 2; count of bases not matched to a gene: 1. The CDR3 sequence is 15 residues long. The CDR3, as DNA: TGCGCCAGCAGCCAAGAAGGACTAGCGGCCTACGAGCAGTACTTC. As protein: CASSQEGLAAYEQYF.

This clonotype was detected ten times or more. CDR3 bases: TGTGCCAGCAGCTCTCGGACGGAAAACATTCAGTACTTC. It translates to CASSSRTENIQYF. The V and J genes are TRBV11-3 and TRBJ2-4, with D uncertain. Germline V gene sequence: CDR1 SGHNT, CDR2 YENEEA. V was shortened by 4 bases and J by 5 bases, with 9 bases between the two germline ends. This CDR3 is 13 amino acids long.

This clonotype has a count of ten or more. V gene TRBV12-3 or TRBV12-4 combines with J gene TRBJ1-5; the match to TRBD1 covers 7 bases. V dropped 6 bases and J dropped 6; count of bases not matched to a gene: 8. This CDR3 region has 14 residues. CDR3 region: CASSYTGAAQPQHF. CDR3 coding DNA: TGTGCCAGCAGCTATACAGGGGCGGCTCAGCCCCAGCATTTT.

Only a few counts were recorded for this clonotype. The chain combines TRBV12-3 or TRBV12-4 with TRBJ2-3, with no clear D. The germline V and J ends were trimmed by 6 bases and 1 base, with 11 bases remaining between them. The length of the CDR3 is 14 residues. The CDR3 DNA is TGTGCCAGCAGCCGGCCGGCGGGCACAGATACGCAGTATTTT. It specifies CASSRPAGTDTQYF.

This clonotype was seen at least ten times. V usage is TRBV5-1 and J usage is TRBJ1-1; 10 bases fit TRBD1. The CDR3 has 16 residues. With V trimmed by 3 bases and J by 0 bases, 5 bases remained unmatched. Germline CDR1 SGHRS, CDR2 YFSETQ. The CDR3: CASSSGTGAMNTEAFF. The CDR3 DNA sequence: TGCGCCAGCAGCTCAGGGACAGGGGCCATGAACACTGAAGCTTTCTTT.

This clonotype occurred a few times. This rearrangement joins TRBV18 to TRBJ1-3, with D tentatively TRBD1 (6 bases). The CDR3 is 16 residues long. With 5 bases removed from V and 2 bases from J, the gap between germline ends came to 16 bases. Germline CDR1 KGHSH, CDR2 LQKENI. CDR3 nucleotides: TGTGCCAGCTCAACTACAGGGTCTCATCCTGGAAACACCATATATTTT. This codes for CASSTTGSHPGNTIYF.

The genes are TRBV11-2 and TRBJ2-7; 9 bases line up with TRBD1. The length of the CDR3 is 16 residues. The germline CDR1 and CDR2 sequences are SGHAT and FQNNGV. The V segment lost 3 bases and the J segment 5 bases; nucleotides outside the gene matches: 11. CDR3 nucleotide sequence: TGTGCCAGCAGCTTTACCGCAGGGACAGGGCTGAACGAGCAGTACTTC. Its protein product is CASSFTAGTGLNEQYF. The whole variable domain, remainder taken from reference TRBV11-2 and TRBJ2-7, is EAGVAQSPRYKIIEKRQSVAFWCNPISGHATLYWYQQILGQGPKLLIQFQNNGVVDDSQLPKDRFSAERLKGVDSTLKIQPAKLEDSAVYLCASSFTAGTGLNEQYFGPGTRLTVT.

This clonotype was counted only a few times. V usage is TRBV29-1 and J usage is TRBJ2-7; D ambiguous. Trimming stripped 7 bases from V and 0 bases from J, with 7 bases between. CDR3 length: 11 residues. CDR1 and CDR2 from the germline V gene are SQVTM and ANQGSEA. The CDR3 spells CSALHSYEQYF. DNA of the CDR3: TGCAGCGCCCTCCACTCCTACGAGCAGTACTTC.

As DNA, the CDR3 is TGTGCCAGCAGCCCAAACGTCCCGGGACAGTTTTGGGGATTTCGAAACACCATATATTTT. Translated: CASSPNVPGQFWGFRNTIYF. The chain links TRBV11-2 to TRBJ1-3; 7 nucleotides align to TRBD1. The CDR3 extends over 20 amino acids. With V trimmed by 5 bases and J by 5 bases, 24 bases remained unmatched. Germline V gives CDR1 SGHAT, CDR2 FQNNGV.

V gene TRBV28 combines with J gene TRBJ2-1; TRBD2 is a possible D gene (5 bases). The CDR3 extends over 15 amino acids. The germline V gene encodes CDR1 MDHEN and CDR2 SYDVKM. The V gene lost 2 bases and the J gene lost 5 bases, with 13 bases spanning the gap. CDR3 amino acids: CASSLPRAYHNEQFF. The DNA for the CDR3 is TGTGCCAGCAGTTTACCGAGGGCTTACCACAATGAGCAGTTCTTC.

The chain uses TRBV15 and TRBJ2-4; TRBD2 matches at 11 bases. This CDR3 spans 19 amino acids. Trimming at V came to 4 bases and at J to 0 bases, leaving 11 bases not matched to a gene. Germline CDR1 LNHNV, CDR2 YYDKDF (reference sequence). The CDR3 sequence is CATSKPGLADQIAKNIQYF. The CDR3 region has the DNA TGTGCCACCAGCAAACCGGGACTAGCGGACCAAATAGCCAAAAACATTCAGTACTTC. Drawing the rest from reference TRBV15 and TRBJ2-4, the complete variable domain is DAMVIQNPRYQVTQFGKPVTLSCSQTLNHNVMYWYQQKSSQAPKLLFHYYDKDFNNEADTPDNFQSRRPNTSFCFLDIRSPGLGDTAMYLCATSKPGLADQIAKNIQYFGAGTRLSVL.

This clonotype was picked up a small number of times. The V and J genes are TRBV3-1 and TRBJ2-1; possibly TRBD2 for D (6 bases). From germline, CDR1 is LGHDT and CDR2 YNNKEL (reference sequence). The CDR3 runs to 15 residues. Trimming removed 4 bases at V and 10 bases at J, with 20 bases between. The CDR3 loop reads CASSPQGPNGGEQFF. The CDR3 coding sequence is TGTGCCAGCAGCCCGCAGGGTCCAAATGGAGGGGAGCAGTTCTTC.

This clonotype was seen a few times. As DNA, the CDR3 is TGCGCCAGCAGCGCGGCGACAGTAAGCTACGAGCAGTACTTC. Translated, it gives CASSAATVSYEQYF. V is TRBV4-1 and J is TRBJ2-7, with a tentative D call TRBD1 (5 bases). CDR1 and CDR2 from the germline V gene are MGHRA and YSYEKL. Trimming took 5 bases from V and 3 from J, leaving 14 bases between them. This CDR3 spans 14 amino acids.